This is a list of T cell receptor beta chains from one sample in a study of OX40 agonist ivuxolimab in advanced cancers. Here immunoSEQ multiplex PCR was the method, and the copy in TCRdb shows in-frame clones only, minus some. The top ten hold about 10% of the sample, which has some 69,000 clones, around 90% seen once. The sequenced sample was CD4+ or CD8+ T cells sorted from blood, obtained in a trial of the OX40 agonist ivuxolimab. The receptors stem from an adult with an advanced solid tumor such as melanoma, head and neck, liver or kidney cancer. CDR3s include the opening cysteine and the closing phenylalanine or tryptophan. D genes are given only for firm matches. Size values are once, few and many counts, or a class for expanded clones, and some rows have none.

>.|.|13|TRBJ2-7|TRBV19
TGTGCCACCCGGCGGAAGGGATCCTACGAGCAGTACTTC
CATRRKGSYEQYF
>.|.|14|TRBJ2-5|TRBV6-5
TGTGCCAGCAGCTTCGGGCCCTACCAAGAGACCCAGTACTTC
CASSFGPYQETQYF
>.|.|12|TRBJ2-1|TRBV7-3
TGTGCCAGCAGCTTACTAGCAGGTGAGCAGTTCTTC
CASSLLAGEQFF
>.|TRBD1|14|TRBJ1-2|TRBV28
TGTGCCAGCACCTTCCTCGGACAGGGCGATGGCTACACCTTC
CASTFLGQGDGYTF
>.|TRBD2|15|TRBJ2-1|TRBV5-1
TGCGCCAGCAGATTAATAGCGGGAGATTACAATGAGCAGTTCTTC
CASRLIAGDYNEQFF
>.|.|15|TRBJ2-7|TRBV4-1
TGCGCCAGCAGCCAAGCTCCTACCGGGGACTACGAGCAGTACTTC
CASSQAPTGDYEQYF
>.|.|14|TRBJ2-7|TRBV10-3
TGTGCCATCAGCCGGGACGTAAAACCCTACGAGCAGTACTTC
CAISRDVKPYEQYF
>.|TRBD2|15|TRBJ2-3|TRBV6-1
TGTGCCAGCAGTTTGGAGGGAGGGAGCACAGATACGCAGTATTTT
CASSLEGGSTDTQYF
>.|.|13|TRBJ1-3|TRBV2
TGTGCCAGCAGGACAGACTCTGGAAACACCATATATTTT
CASRTDSGNTIYF
>few|.|13|TRBJ2-7|TRBV27
TGTGCCAGCATGGGAAGGGCGAGGGACGAGCAGTACTTC
CASMGRARDEQYF
>.|TRBD1|14|TRBJ1-1|TRBV7-9
TGTGCCAGCAGCTTAGGACAGGGCCACACTGAAGCTTTCTTT
CASSLGQGHTEAFF
>.|TRBD2|16|TRBJ2-5|TRBV11-3
TGTGCCAGCAGCTTAGAGACCGGGAGGGCCCGAGAGACCCAGTACTTC
CASSLETGRARETQYF
>.|TRBD1|14|TRBJ2-3|TRBV4-3
TGCGCCAGCAGCCAAGAGGGACAGGGTCGAACGCAGTATTTT
CASSQEGQGRTQYF
>.|.|13|TRBJ2-5|TRBV28
TGTGCCAGCAGTTCGGGCCTCGGGGAGACCCAGTACTTC
CASSSGLGETQYF
>.|TRBD2|16|TRBJ2-3|TRBV5-8
TGTGCCAGCCCCGATGTGCCGGGGGAGGGCCCAGATACGCAGTATTTT
CASPDVPGEGPDTQYF
>.|TRBD2|15|TRBJ2-5|TRBV2
TGTGCCAGCAGTATTACTAGCGGGAGGACAGAGACCCAGTACTTC
CASSITSGRTETQYF
>.|TRBD2|14|TRBJ2-1|TRBV7-2
TGTGCCAGCAGCTGGACTAGCGGGAGCAATGAGCAGTTCTTC
CASSWTSGSNEQFF
>.|.|17|TRBJ2-2|TRBV9
TGTGCCAGCAGCGTAGACGGGAGTAGGGGTCTCACCGGGGAGCTGTTTTTT
CASSVDGSRGLTGELFF
>.|.|11|TRBJ2-7|TRBV20-1
TGCAGTGCCCCGACAAGCTACGAGCAGTACTTC
CSAPTSYEQYF
>.|TRBD2|14|TRBJ2-7|TRBV5-4
TGTGCCAGCAGCGGCGGACTAGCGGATTACGAGCAGTACTTC
CASSGGLADYEQYF
>.|TRBD1|16|TRBJ2-6|TRBV5-4
TGTGCCAGCAGAAAGACAGGGGTCCCTGGGGCCAACGTCCTGACTTTC
CASRKTGVPGANVLTF
>once|TRBD1|14|TRBJ2-7|TRBV27
TGTGCCAGCAGGGGCAGCGGACAGGGGCACGAGCAGTACTTC
CASRGSGQGHEQYF
>once|.|11|TRBJ2-5|TRBV2
TGTGCCAGCAGGCCCAGAGAGACCCAGTACTTC
CASRPRETQYF
>.|.|17|TRBJ1-5|TRBV28
TGTGCCAGCAGTTTATCCCGAGGCACGCACGGGGGTCAGCCCCAGCATTTT
CASSLSRGTHGGQPQHF
>.|TRBD1|15|TRBJ1-5|TRBV28
TGTGCCAGCAGGGGACAGTTTGGTGGAAATCAGCCCCAGCATTTT
CASRGQFGGNQPQHF
>.|.|15|TRBJ2-1|TRBV10-3
TGTGCCATCAGTGAGTCGAAGACTACCCTCGGGGAGCAGTTCTTC
CAISESKTTLGEQFF
>.|TRBD1|16|TRBJ1-1|TRBV18
TGTGCCAGCTCACCACCCACGACAGGGGAGAGGGGTGAAGCTTTCTTT
CASSPPTTGERGEAFF
>.|.|15|TRBJ2-5|TRBV7-2
TGTGCCAGCAGTCAAACGGGACACCCTCAAGAGACCCAGTACTTC
CASSQTGHPQETQYF
>.|.|15|TRBJ2-2|TRBV13
TGTGCCAGCAGCCCGATTTCCGGGATGGTCGGGGAGCTGTTTTTT
CASSPISGMVGELFF
>once|.|15|TRBJ2-2|TRBV10-3
TGTGCCATCAGTGAGGCTAGCTTAAACACCGGGGAGCTGTTTTTT
CAISEASLNTGELFF
>.|.|11|TRBJ2-3|TRBV6-5
TGTGCCACGAGGGTACAAGATACGCAGTATTTT
CATRVQDTQYF